This T cell receptor (beta chain) stems from a study of cytomegalovirus exposure and HLA in healthy donors. This PCR relied on a set of 60 Vbeta primers and 13 Jbeta primers. TCRdb's table, derived via immunoSEQ multiplex PCR, lists solely in-frame clones and lacks some. The table has 150,000 to 200,000 clones, around 76% seen once; the top ten hold 1.5% to 2%. Findings of the study overall: About 87% or about 30% of the time was how often most TCR beta V segments were productive, according to an earlier analysis.

With regard to this clone: Its cognate antigen is unknown.

Germline V gene lookup returns CDR1 SGHDT and CDR2 YYEEEE. J gave up 7 bases and V 3 bases, and 10 bases lay outside the gene matches. This CDR3 region has 16 residues. Sequencing was performed on PBMCs. This receptor was identified in a man aged 25 to 45 in good health and CMV-seronegative. The genes are TRBV5-6 and TRBJ1-6, with TRBD1 matching 7 bases. DNA of the CDR3: TGTGCCAGCAGCTGGACCCCGACAGGGACGAATTCACCCCTCCACTTT. Translated: CASSWTPTGTNSPLHF. The full variable domain, completed using reference TRBV5-6 and TRBJ1-6, is DAGVTQSPTHLIKTRGQQVTLRCSPKSGHDTVSWYQQALGQGPQFIFQYYEEEERQRGNFPDRFSGHQFPNYSSELNVNALLLGDSALYLCASSWTPTGTNSPLHFGNGTRLTVT.